Given below is one TCR beta chain in context. Its antigen is still unknown. Germline-derived CDR1 and CDR2 are SGHRS and YFSETQ. V was clipped by 1 base and J by 6 bases, with 18 bases between them. The CDR3 is 16 amino acids. The data were produced by immunoSEQ multiplex PCR, yet TCRdb's version contains in-frame clones alone and is incomplete. The sample lists under 150,000 clones, 90% occurring once. The data are from a study of T cell responses to AZD1222 COVID-19 vaccine. As for the study in general: Second-dose intervals of approximately 4 or approximately 12 weeks were pooled.

Broader study findings: Seropositivity was recorded at baseline in only a handful of AZD1222 recipients.

The specimen was peripheral blood, collected on day 0 of AZD1222 vaccination. The clonotype was recovered from an adult in good health. The chain couples TRBV5-1 to TRBJ2-3; either TRBD1 or TRBD2 may supply D (6 bases each). This chain's CDR3 is CASSLIGGQPGDTQYF. The CDR3 nucleotides are TGCGCCAGCAGCTTGATCGGGGGCCAACCAGGGGATACGCAGTATTTT.